This T cell receptor beta chain was retrieved from a study of blood T cell repertoires in COVID-19. Study information: COVID-19 samples collected from the United States, Italy and Spain covered acute and convalescent phases. From T cells, B-cell-depleted T cells, or PBMCs came the material, which was cDNA or gDNA.

The germline CDR1 and CDR2 sequences are MNHNY and SVGAGI (reference sequence). This CDR3 has 12 amino acids. V was cut by 7 bases and J by 10 bases, with 14 bases left in between. Only in-frame clones appear in the TCRdb table, and some are missing; sequencing was by immunoSEQ multiplex PCR. The sample includes about 240,000 clones, around nine tenths of them seen just once. Source material: peripheral blood. J is TRBJ2-1 and V is TRBV6-6; D is perhaps TRBD1 (6 bases). This receptor was identified in a woman in her seventies with active or convalescent COVID-19. The DNA of the CDR3 is TGTGCCAGCAACACAGGGCACAGCGAGCAGTTCTTC. Translated, it gives CASNTGHSEQFF.